This TCR beta chain was captured by sequencing in a study of blood T cell repertoires in COVID-19. Across the study: From T cells, B-cell-depleted T cells, or PBMCs came the material, which was cDNA or gDNA.

The V and J ends lost 0 bases and 7 bases, in that order; junction bases with no gene match: 2. The CDR3 runs 13 residues. CDR1 is SGHRS and CDR2 is YFSETQ in the germline V gene. Original processing notes: Counts of nucleated cells, estimated from reference gene primer amplification, were obtained. Assay used: immunoSEQ multiplex PCR; TCRdb lists only in-frame clones, some missing. Clone size and V and J calls were adopted from that table, with D and trimming inferred from the DNA. Of 250,000 to 300,000 clones listed, roughly 89% are singletons. The receptor's source is a woman aged 40 to 50 who had recovered from COVID-19. The specimen sequenced was peripheral blood. V and J are TRBV5-1 and TRBJ2-7, with 9 nucleotides matching TRBD1. Here the CDR3 reads CASSLDRGREQYF. CDR3 sequence (DNA): TGCGCCAGCAGCTTGGACAGGGGGCGAGAGCAGTACTTC.